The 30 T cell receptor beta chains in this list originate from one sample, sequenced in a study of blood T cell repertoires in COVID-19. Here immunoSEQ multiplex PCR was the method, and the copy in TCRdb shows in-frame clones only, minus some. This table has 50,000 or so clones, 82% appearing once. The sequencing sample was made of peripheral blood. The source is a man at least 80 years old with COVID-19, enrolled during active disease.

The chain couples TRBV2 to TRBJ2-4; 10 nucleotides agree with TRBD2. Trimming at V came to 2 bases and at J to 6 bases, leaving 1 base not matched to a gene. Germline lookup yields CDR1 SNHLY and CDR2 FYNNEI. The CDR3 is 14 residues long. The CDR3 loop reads CASSERTSGNIQYF. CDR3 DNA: TGTGCCAGCAGTGAAAGGACTAGCGGAAACATTCAGTACTTC. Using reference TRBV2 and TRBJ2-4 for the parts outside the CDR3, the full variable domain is EPEVTQTPSHQVTQMGQEVILRCVPISNHLYFYWYRQILGQKVEFLVSFYNNEISEKSEIFDDQFSVERPDGSNFTLKIRSTKLEDSAMYFCASSERTSGNIQYFGAGTRLSVL.

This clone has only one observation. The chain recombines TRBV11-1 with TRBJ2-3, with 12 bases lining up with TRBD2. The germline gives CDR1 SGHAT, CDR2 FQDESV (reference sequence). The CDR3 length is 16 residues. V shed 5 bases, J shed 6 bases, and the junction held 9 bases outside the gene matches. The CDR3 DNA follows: TGTGCCAGCAGCAACCGACTAGCGGGGGCCAGGGATACGCAGTATTTT. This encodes CASSNRLAGARDTQYF.

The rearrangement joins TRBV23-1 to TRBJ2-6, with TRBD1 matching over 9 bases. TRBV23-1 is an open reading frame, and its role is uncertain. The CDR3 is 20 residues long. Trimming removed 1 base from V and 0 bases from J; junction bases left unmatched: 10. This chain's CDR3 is CASSQCRTGEISSGANVLTF. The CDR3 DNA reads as TGCGCCAGCAGTCAATGCCGGACAGGGGAAATCAGCTCTGGGGCCAACGTCCTGACTTTC.

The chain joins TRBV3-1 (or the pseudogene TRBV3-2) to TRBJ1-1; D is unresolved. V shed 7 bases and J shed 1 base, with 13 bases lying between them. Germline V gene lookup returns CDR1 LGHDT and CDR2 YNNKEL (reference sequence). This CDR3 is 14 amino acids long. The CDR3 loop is CASTRLSENTEAFF. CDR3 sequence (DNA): TGTGCCAGCACCCGTCTTAGCGAGAACACTGAAGCTTTCTTT.

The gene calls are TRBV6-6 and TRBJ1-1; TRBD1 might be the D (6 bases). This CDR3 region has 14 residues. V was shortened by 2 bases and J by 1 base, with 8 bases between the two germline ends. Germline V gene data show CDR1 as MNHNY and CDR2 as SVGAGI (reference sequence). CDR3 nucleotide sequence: TGTGCCAGCAGTTACGGGGGCGCGAACACTGAAGCTTTCTTT. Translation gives CASSYGGANTEAFF.

CDR3 sequence (DNA): TGTGCCAGCAGCACAGAACAGGGGGACTACGAGCAGTACGTC. Translating it yields CASSTEQGDYEQYV. This chain uses TRBV5-4 with TRBJ2-7; 8 nucleotides match TRBD1. Germline CDR1 SGHNT, CDR2 YYREEE (reference sequence). V lost 4 bases, J lost 3 bases, and 6 bases stayed unmatched. The CDR3 loop spans 14 amino acids.

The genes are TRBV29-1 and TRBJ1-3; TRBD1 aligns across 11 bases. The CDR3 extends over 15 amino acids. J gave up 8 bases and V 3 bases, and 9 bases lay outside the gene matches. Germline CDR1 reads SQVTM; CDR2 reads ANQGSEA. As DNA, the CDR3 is TGCAGCGTTGAGGGACAGGGGGAGGATAGTGACACCATATATTTT. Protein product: CSVEGQGEDSDTIYF.

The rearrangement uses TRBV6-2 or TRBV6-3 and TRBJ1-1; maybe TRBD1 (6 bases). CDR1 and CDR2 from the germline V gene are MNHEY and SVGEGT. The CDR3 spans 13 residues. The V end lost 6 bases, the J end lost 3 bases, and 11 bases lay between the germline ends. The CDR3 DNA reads TGTGCCAGCAGCCTACAGGGATACACTGAAGCTTTCTTT. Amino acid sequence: CASSLQGYTEAFF.

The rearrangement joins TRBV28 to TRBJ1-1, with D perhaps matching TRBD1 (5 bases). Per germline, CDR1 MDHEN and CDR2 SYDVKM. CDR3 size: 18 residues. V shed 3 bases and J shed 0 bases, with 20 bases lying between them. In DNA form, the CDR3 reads TGTGCCAGCAGTTTCGGGAGGGGTATAGACAGCATGAACACTGAAGCTTTCTTT. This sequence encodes CASSFGRGIDSMNTEAFF.

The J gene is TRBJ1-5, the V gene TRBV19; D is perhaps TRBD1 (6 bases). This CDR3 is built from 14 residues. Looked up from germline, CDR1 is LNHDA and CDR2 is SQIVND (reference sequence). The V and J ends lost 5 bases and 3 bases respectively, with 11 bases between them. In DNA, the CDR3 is TGTGCCAGTAGTTCGGGACACGACAATCAGCCCCAGCATTTT. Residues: CASSSGHDNQPQHF.

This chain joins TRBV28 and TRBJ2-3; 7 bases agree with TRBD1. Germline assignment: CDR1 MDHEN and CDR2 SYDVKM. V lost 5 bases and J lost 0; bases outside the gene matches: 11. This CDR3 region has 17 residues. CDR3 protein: CASSPPRTGLSTDTQYF. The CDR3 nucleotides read TGTGCCAGCAGTCCCCCGCGGACAGGCTTAAGCACAGATACGCAGTATTTT.

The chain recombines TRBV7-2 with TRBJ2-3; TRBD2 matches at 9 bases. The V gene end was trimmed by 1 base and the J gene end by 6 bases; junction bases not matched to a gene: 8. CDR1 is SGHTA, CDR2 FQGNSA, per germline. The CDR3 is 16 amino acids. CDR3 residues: CASSLELEAGGDTQYF. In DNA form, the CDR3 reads TGTGCCAGCAGCTTAGAACTGGAAGCGGGGGGTGATACGCAGTATTTT.

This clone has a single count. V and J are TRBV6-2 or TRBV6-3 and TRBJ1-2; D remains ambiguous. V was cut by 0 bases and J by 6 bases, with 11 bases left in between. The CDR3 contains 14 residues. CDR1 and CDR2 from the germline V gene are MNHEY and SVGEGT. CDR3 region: CASSYSAGSDGYTF. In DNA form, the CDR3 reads TGTGCCAGCAGTTACTCGGCGGGGTCGGATGGCTACACCTTC.

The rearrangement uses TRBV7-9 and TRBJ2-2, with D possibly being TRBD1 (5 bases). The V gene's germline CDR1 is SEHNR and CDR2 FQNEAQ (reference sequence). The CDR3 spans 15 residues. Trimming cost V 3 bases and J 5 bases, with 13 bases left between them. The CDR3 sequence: CASSFRREITGELFF. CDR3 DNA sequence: TGTGCCAGCAGCTTCCGCAGGGAAATAACCGGGGAGCTGTTTTTT.

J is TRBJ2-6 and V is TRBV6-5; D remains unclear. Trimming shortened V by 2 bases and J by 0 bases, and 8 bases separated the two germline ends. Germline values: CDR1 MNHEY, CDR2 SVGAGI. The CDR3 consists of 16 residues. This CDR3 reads CASSYTVDSGANVLTF. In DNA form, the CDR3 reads TGTGCCAGCAGTTACACAGTGGACTCTGGGGCCAACGTCCTGACTTTC.

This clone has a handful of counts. The CDR3, as DNA: TGCGCCAGCAGCCAACCGTCAGTTTTGGTTTACGGAGGAGAAAAACTGTTTTTT. Protein product: CASSQPSVLVYGGEKLFF. This rearrangement joins TRBV4-1 to TRBJ1-4; D gene uncertain. The CDR3 sequence is 18 residues long. V shed 2 bases and J shed 8 bases, with 24 bases lying between them. Germline CDR1 reads MGHRA; CDR2 reads YSYEKL.

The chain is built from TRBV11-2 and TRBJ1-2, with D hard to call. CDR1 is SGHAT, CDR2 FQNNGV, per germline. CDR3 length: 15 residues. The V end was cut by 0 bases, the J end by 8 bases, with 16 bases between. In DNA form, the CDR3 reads TGTGCCAGCAGCTTAGAGTGGCAGCCCGCCGGGGGCTACACCTTC. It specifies CASSLEWQPAGGYTF.

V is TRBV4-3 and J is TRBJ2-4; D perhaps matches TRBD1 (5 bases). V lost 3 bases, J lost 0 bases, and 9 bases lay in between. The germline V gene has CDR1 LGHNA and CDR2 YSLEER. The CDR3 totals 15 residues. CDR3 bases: TGCGCCAGCAGCCACCAGGGCCCAGCCAAAAACATTCAGTACTTC. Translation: CASSHQGPAKNIQYF.

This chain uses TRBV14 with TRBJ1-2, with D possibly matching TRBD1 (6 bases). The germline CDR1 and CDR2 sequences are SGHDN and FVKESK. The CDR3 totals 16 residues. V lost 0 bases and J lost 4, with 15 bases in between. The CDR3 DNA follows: TGTGCCAGCAGCCAAGATACTTTGGGCAGGGGCTATGGCTACACCTTC. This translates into CASSQDTLGRGYGYTF.

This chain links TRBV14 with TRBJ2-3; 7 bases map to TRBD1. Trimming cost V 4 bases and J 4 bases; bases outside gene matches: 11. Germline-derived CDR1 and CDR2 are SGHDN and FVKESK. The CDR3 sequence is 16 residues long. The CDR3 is CASSRDSSTFADTQYF. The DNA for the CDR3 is TGTGCCAGCAGCCGGGACAGCTCGACTTTCGCAGATACGCAGTATTTT.

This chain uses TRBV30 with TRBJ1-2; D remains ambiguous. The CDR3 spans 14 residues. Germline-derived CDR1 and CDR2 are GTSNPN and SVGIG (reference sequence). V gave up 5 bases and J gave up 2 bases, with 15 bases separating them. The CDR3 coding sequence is TGTGCCTGGGATGCGGGAAGAGCCAACTATGGCTACACCTTC. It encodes CAWDAGRANYGYTF. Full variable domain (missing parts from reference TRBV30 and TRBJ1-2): SQTIHQWPATLVQPVGSPLSLECTVEGTSNPNLYWYRQAAGRGLQLLFYSVGIGQISSEVPQNLSASRPQDRQFILSSKKLLLSDSGFYLCAWDAGRANYGYTFGSGTRLTVV.

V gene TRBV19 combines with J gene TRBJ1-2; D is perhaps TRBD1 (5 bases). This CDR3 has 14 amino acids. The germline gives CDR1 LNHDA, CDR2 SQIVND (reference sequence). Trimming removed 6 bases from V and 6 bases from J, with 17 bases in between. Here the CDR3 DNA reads TGTGCCAGTAGAACCCGGGGGGTGATTAATGGCTACACCTTC. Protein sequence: CASRTRGVINGYTF.

The CDR3 DNA reads as TGTGCCAGCAGCAAAACAGGGGTCACCGGGGAGCTGTTTTTT. Encoded protein: CASSKTGVTGELFF. The V call is TRBV7-7, the J call TRBJ2-2; 7 positions match TRBD1. The CDR3 loop spans 14 amino acids. V gave up 5 bases and J gave up 4 bases; unmatched junction bases: 4. CDR1 and CDR2 (germline): SSHAT, FNYEAQ (reference sequence).

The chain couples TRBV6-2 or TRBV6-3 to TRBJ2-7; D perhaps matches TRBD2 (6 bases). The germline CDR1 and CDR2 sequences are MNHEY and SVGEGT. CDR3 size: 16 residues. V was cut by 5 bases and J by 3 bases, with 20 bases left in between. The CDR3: CASSTLSGLLLYEQYF. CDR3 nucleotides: TGTGCCAGCAGTACCCTCAGCGGGCTACTCCTCTACGAGCAGTACTTC.

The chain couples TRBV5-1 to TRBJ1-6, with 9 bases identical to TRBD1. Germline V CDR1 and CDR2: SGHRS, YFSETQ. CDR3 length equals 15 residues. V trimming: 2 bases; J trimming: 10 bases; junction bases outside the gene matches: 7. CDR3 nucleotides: TGCGCCAGCAGCTTTAACAGGGGGCAGGAGTCACCCCTCCACTTT. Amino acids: CASSFNRGQESPLHF. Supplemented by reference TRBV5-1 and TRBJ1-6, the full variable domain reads KAGVTQTPRYLIKTRGQQVTLSCSPISGHRSVSWYQQTPGQGLQFLFEYFSETQRNKGNFPGRFSGRQFSNSRSEMNVSTLELGDSALYLCASSFNRGQESPLHFGNGTRLTVT.

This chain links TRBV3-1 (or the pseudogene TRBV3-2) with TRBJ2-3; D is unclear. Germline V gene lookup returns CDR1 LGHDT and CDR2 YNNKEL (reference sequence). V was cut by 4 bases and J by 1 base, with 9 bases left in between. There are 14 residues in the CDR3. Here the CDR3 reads CASSLASGTDTQYF. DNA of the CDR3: TGTGCCAGCAGCCTAGCCTCGGGCACAGATACGCAGTATTTT.

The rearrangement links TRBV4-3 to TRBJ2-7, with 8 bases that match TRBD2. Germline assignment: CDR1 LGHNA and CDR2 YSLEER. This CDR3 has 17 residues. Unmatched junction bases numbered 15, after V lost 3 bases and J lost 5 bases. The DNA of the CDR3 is TGCGCCAGCAGCCAGGCCCCCCTCGCGGGGGGCCCCAACGAGCAGTACTTC. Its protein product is CASSQAPLAGGPNEQYF.

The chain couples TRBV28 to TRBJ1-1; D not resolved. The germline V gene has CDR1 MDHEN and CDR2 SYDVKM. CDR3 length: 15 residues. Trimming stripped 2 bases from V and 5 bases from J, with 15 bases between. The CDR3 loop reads CASSLNPPRSTEAFF. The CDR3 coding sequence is TGTGCCAGCAGTTTAAACCCACCGAGGAGTACTGAAGCTTTCTTT.

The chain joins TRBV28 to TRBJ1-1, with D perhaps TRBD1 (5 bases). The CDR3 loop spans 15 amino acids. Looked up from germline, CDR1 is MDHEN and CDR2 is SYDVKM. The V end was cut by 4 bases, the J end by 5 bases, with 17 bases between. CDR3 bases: TGTGCCAGCAGTTCCGAGGCGGGGGGGAGGACTGAAGCTTTCTTT. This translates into CASSSEAGGRTEAFF.

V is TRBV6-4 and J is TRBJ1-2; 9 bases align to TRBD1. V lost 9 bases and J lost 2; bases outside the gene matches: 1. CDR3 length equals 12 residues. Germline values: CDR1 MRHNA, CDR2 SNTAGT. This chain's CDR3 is CARGTGNYGYTF. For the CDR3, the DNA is TGTGCCAGGGGGACAGGGAACTATGGCTACACCTTC.